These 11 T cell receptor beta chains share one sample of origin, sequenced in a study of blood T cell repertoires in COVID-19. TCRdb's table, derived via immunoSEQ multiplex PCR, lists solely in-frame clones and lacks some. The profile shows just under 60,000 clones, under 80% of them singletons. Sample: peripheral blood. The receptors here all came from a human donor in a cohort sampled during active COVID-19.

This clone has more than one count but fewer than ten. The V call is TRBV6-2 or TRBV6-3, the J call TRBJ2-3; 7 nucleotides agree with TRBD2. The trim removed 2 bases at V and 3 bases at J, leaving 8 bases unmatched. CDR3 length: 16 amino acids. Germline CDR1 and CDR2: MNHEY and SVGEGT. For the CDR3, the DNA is TGTGCCAGCAGTTACCTGGCGGGAGATGGGACAGATACGCAGTATTTT. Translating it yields CASSYLAGDGTDTQYF.

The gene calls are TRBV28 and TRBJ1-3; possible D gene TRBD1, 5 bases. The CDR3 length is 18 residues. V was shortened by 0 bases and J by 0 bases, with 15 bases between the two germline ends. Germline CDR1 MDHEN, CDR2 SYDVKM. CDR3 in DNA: TGTGCCAGCAGTTTATGGGGGGGAACAGGTAGCTCTGGAAACACCATATATTTT. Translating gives CASSLWGGTGSSGNTIYF. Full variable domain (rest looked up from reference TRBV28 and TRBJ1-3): DVKVTQSSRYLVKRTGEKVFLECVQDMDHENMFWYRQDPGLGLRLIYFSYDVKMKEKGDIPEGYSVSREKKERFSLILESASTNQTSMYLCASSLWGGTGSSGNTIYFGEGSWLTVV.

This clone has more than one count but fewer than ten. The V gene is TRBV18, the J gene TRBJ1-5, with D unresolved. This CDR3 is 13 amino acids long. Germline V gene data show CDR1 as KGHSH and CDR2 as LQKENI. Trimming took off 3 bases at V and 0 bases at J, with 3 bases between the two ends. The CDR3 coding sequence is TGTGCCAGCTCACCCTCTAGCAATCAGCCCCAGCATTTT. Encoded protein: CASSPSSNQPQHF.

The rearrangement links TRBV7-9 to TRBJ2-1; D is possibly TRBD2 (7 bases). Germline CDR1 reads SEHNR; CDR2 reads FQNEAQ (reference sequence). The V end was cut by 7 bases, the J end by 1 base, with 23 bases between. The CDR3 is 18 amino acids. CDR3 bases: TGTGCCAGCATCCCGAAAGGGAGGGGGAGCGCTTCCTACAATGAGCAGTTCTTC. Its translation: CASIPKGRGSASYNEQFF.

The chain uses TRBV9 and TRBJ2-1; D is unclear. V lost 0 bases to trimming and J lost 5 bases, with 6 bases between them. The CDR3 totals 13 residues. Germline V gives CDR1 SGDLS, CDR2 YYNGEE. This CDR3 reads CASSVGQNNEQFF. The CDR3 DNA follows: TGTGCCAGCAGCGTAGGCCAGAACAATGAGCAGTTCTTC.

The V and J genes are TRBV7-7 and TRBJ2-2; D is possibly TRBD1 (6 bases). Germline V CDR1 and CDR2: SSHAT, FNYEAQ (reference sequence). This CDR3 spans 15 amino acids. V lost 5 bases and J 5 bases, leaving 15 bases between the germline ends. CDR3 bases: TGTGCCAGCAGCCCCAGGGGCTTCGGGACCGGGGAGCTGTTTTTT. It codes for CASSPRGFGTGELFF.

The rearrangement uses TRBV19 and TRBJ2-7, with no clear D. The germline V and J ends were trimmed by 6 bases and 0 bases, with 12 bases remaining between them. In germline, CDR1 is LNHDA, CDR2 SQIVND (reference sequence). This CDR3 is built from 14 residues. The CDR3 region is CASRRIGGSYEQYF. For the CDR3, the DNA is TGTGCCAGTAGGAGGATAGGCGGCTCCTACGAGCAGTACTTC.

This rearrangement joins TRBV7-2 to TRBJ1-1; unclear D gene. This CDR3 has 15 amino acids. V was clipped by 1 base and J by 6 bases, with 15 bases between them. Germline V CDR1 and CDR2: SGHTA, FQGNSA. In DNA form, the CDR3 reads TGTGCCAGCAGCTTAGTTTTTTCGGTGTTAGCTGAAGCTTTCTTT. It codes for CASSLVFSVLAEAFF.

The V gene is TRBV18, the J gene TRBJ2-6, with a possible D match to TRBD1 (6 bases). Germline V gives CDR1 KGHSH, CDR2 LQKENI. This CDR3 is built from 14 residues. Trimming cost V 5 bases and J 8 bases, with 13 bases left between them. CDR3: CASSVQGSPNVLTF. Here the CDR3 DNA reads TGTGCCAGCTCAGTACAGGGATCCCCCAACGTCCTGACTTTC.

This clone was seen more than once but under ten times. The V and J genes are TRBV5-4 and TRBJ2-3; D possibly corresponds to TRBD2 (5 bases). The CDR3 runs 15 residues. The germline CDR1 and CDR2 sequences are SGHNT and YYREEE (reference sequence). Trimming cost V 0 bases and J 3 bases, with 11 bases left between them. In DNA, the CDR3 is TGTGCCAGCAGCTTGGATCGCGGGTATACAGATACGCAGTATTTT. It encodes CASSLDRGYTDTQYF.

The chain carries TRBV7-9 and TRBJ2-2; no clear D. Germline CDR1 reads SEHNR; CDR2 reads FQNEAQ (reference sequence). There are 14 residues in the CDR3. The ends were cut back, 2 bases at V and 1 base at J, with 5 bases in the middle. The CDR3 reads CASSLSLNTGELFF. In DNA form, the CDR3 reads TGTGCCAGCAGCTTATCACTGAACACCGGGGAGCTGTTTTTT.